The T cell receptor (beta chain) described here comes from a study of early stage breast cancer tumors. The CDR3 contains 16 residues. V lost 3 bases, J lost 2 bases, and 14 bases lay in between. Germline CDR1 is LNHDA and CDR2 is SQIVND (reference sequence). This clone was picked up many times. Its antigen is undetermined. Generated by immunoSEQ multiplex PCR, the TCRdb table keeps only in-frame clones and is missing some. The sample carries approximately 30,000 clones, about 80% recorded once. The study's findings and limits: Compared with adjacent normal breast tissue, tumors showed approximately 2.5-fold greater T cell density and higher clonality. In about 90% of the 16 patients, blood comparison separated tumor from normal breast.

The gene calls are TRBV19 and TRBJ1-5; D call uncertain. This TCR came from a person aged 55-75 years with breast cancer. The material sequenced was blood. The CDR3 DNA is TGTGCCAGTAGTATTTTTAGCGTGTTGGGCAATCAGCCCCAGCATTTT. It is translated as CASSIFSVLGNQPQHF. Using reference TRBV19 and TRBJ1-5 for the parts outside the CDR3, the full variable domain is DGGITQSPKYLFRKEGQNVTLSCEQNLNHDAMYWYRQDPGQGLRLIYYSQIVNDFQKGDIAEGYSVSREKKESFPLTVTSAQKNPTAFYLCASSIFSVLGNQPQHFGDGTRLSIL.